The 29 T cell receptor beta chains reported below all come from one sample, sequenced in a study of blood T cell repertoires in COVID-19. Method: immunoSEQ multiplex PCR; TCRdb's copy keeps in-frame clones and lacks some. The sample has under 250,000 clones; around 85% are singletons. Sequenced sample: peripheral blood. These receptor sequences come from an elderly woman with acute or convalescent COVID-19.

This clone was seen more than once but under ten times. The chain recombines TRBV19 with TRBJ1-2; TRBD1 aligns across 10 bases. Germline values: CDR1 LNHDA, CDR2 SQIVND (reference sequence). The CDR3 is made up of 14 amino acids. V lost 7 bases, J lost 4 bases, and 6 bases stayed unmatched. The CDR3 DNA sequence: TGTGCCAGTATACCGGGGACAGGGGTCTATGGCTACACCTTC. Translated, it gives CASIPGTGVYGYTF.

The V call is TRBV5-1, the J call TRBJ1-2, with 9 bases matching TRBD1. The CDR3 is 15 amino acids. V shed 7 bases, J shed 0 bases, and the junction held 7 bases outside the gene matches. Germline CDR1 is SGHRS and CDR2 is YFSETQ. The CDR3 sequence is CASRPGQGANYGYTF. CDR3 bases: TGCGCCAGCCGGCCGGGACAGGGTGCTAACTATGGCTACACCTTC.

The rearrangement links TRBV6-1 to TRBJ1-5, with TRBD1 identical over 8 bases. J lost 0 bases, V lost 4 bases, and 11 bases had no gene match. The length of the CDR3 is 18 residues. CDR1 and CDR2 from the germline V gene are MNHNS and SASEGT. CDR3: CASSGGIQGARSNQPQHF. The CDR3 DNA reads TGTGCCAGCAGTGGGGGGATTCAGGGGGCGCGTAGCAATCAGCCCCAGCATTTT.

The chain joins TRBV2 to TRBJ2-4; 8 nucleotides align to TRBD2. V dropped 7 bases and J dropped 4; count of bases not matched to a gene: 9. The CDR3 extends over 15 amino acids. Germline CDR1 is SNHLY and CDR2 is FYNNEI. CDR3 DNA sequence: TGTGCCAGCACCGTCCTAGCGGGCATTAAAAACATTCAGTACTTC. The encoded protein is CASTVLAGIKNIQYF.

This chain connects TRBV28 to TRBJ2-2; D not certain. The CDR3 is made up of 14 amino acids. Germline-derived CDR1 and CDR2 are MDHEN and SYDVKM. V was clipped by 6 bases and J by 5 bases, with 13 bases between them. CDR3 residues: CASSPRLGTGELFF. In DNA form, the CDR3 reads TGTGCCAGCAGCCCAAGACTTGGGACCGGGGAGCTGTTTTTT. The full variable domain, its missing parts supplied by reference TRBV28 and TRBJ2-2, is DVKVTQSSRYLVKRTGEKVFLECVQDMDHENMFWYRQDPGLGLRLIYFSYDVKMKEKGDIPEGYSVSREKKERFSLILESASTNQTSMYLCASSPRLGTGELFFGEGSRLTVL.

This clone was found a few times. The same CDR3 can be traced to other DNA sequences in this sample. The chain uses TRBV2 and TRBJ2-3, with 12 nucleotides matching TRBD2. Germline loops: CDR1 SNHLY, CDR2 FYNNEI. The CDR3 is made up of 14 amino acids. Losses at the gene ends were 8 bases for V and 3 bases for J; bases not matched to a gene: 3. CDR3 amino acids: CASRGLAGTDTQYF. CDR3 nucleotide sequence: TGTGCCAGCCGCGGACTAGCGGGAACAGATACGCAGTATTTT.

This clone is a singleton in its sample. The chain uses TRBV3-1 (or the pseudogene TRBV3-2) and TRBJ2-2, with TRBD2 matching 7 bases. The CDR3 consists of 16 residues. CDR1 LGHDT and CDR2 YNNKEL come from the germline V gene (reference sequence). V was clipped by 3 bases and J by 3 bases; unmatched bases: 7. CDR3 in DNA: TGTGCCAGCAGCCAGGTAGGGACTACTTACACCGGGGAGCTGTTTTTT. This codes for CASSQVGTTYTGELFF.

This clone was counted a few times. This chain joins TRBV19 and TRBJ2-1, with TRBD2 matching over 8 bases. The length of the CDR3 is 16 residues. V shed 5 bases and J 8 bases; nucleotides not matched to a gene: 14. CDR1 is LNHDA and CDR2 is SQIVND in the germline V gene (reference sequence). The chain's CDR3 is CASSFQAGAPGDEQFF. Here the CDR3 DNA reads TGTGCCAGTAGTTTTCAAGCGGGGGCCCCTGGGGATGAGCAGTTCTTC. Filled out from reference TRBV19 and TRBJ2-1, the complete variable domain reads DGGITQSPKYLFRKEGQNVTLSCEQNLNHDAMYWYRQDPGQGLRLIYYSQIVNDFQKGDIAEGYSVSREKKESFPLTVTSAQKNPTAFYLCASSFQAGAPGDEQFFGPGTRLTVL.

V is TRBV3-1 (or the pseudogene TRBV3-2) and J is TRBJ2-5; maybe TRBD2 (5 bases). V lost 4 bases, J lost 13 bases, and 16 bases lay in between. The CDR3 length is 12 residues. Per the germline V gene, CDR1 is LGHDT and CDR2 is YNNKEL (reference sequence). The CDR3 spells CASSRSAEEGYF. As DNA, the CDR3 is TGTGCCAGCAGCCGTAGCGCGGAAGAGGGGTACTTC.

The DNA for the CDR3 is TGTGCCAGCAGTGACAGCTGGACAGGGGGTGGCTACACCTTC. It codes for CASSDSWTGGGYTF. The gene calls are TRBV6-2 or TRBV6-3 and TRBJ1-2, with 10 bases aligning to TRBD1. V lost 5 bases to trimming and J lost 7 bases; unmatched junction nucleotides: 7. The germline CDR1 and CDR2 sequences are MNHEY and SVGEGT. CDR3 length: 14 amino acids.

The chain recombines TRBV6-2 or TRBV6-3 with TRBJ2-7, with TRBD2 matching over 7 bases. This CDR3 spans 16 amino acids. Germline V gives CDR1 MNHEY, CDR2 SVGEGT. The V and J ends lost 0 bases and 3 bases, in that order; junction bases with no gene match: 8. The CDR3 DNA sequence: TGTGCCAGCAGTTACTCGGCTAGCGGCAACTACTACGAGCAGTACTTC. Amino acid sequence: CASSYSASGNYYEQYF.

CDR3 nucleotides: TGCGCCAGCAGCCAAGAGGTACCAGGGGCGAGGTACACTGAAGCTTTCTTT. It encodes CASSQEVPGARYTEAFF. The chain couples TRBV4-1 to TRBJ1-1; possibly TRBD1 for D (6 bases). The CDR3 is 17 residues long. CDR1 and CDR2 (germline): MGHRA, YSYEKL. The V end lost 0 bases, the J end lost 3 bases, and 17 bases lay between the germline ends.

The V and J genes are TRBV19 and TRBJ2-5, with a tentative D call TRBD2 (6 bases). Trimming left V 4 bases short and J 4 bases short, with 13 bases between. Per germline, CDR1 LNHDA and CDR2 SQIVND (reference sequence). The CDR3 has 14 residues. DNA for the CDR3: TGTGCCAGTAGTACCCAACTAGCTTCAGAGACCCAGTACTTC. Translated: CASSTQLASETQYF.

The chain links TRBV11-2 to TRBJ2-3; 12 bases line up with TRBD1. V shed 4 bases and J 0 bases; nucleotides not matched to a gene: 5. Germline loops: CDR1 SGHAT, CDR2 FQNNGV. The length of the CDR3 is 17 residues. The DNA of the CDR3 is TGTGCCAGCAGCTGGGACAGGGGGCTCGTGAGCACAGATACGCAGTATTTT. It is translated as CASSWDRGLVSTDTQYF.

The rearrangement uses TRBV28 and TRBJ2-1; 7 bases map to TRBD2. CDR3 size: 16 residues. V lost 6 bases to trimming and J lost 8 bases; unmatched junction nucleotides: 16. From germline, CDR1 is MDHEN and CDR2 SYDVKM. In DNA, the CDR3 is TGTGCCAGCAGCCCTACCGGACTAGTCAGTAAAGATGAGCAGTTCTTC. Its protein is CASSPTGLVSKDEQFF.

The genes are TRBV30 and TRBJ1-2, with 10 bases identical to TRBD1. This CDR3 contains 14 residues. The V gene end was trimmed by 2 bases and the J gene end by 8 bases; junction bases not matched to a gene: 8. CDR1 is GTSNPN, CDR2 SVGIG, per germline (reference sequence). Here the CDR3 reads CAWSMTGTGAGYTF. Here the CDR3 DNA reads TGTGCCTGGAGTATGACCGGGACAGGGGCCGGCTACACCTTC.

The DNA of the CDR3 is TGTGCCAGCAGCTTTGGAGGGAGAGCAAAGACCGGGGAGCTGTTTTTT. It yields the protein CASSFGGRAKTGELFF. The gene calls are TRBV7-8 and TRBJ2-2; perhaps TRBD2 as D (6 bases). The germline V gene has CDR1 SGHVS and CDR2 FQNEAQ. Trimming shortened V by 3 bases and J by 5 bases, and 16 bases separated the two germline ends. CDR3 size: 16 residues. The full variable domain, completed using reference TRBV7-8 and TRBJ2-2, is GAGVSQSPRYKVAKRGQDVALRCDPISGHVSLFWYQQALGQGPEFLTYFQNEAQLDKSGLPSDRFFAERPEGSVSTLKIQRTQQEDSAVYLCASSFGGRAKTGELFFGEGSRLTVL.

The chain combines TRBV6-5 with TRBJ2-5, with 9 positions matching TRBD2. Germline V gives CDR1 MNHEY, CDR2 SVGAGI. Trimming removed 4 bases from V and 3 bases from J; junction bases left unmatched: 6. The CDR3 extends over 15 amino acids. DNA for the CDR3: TGTGCCAGCAGTTTTTCGCGGACTAGCGAAGAGACCCAGTACTTC. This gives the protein CASSFSRTSEETQYF.

The CDR3 DNA is TGTGCCAGCAGCGTAGCACCGGACAGGGCGGGCGAAGCTTTCTTT. It codes for CASSVAPDRAGEAFF. The chain links TRBV9 to TRBJ1-1; 8 bases are shared with TRBD1. Per the germline V gene, CDR1 is SGDLS and CDR2 is YYNGEE. J gave up 8 bases and V 0 bases, and 9 bases lay outside the gene matches. CDR3 length: 15 amino acids.

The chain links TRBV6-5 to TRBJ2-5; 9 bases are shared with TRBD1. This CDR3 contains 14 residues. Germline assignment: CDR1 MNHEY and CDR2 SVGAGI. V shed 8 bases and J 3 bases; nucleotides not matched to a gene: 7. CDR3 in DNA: TGTGCCAGCGGGCGGGACAGGGACGAAGAGACCCAGTACTTC. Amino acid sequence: CASGRDRDEETQYF.

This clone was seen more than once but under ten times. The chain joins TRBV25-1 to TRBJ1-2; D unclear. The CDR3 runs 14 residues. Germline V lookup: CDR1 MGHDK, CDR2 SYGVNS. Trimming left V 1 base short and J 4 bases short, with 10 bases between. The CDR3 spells CASSEFGEAYGYTF. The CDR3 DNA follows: TGTGCCAGCAGTGAATTTGGGGAGGCCTATGGCTACACCTTC.

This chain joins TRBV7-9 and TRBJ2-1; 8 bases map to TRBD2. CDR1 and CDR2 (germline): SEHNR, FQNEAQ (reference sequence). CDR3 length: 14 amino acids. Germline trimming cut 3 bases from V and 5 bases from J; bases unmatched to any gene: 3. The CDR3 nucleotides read TGTGCCAGCAGCTTTAGCGGGGTCAACAATGAGCAGTTCTTC. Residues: CASSFSGVNNEQFF.

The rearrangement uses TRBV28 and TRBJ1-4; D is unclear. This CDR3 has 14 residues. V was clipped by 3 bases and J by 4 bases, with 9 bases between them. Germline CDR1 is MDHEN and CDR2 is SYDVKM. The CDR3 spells CASSFLGDNEKLFF. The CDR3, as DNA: TGTGCCAGCAGTTTTCTAGGAGATAATGAAAAACTGTTTTTT.

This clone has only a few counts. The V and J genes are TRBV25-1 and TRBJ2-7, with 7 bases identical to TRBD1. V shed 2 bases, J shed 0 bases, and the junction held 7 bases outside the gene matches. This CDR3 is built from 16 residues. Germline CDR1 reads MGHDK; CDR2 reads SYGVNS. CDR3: CASSETAGTVSYEQYF. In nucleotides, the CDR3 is TGTGCCAGCAGTGAAACAGCCGGGACAGTCTCCTACGAGCAGTACTTC.

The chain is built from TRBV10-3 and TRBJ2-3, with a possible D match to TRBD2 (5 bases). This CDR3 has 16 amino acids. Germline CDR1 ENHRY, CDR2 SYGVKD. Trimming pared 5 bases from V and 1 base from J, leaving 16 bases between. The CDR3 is CAISPEASGGTDTQYF. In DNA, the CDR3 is TGTGCCATCAGTCCTGAGGCGAGCGGTGGCACAGATACGCAGTATTTT.

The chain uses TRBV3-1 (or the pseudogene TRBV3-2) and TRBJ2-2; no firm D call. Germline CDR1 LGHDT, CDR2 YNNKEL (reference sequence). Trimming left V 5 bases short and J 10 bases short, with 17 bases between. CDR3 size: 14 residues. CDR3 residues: CASSSDPPVSELFF. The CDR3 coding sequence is TGTGCCAGCAGCTCAGATCCCCCCGTTTCGGAGCTGTTTTTT.

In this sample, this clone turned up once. The chain's CDR3 is CASSRFGDEQFF. CDR3 in DNA: TGTGCCAGCAGCCGGTTCGGTGATGAGCAGTTCTTC. V is TRBV3-1 (or the pseudogene TRBV3-2) and J is TRBJ2-1; D unresolved. Germline-derived CDR1 and CDR2 are LGHDT and YNNKEL (reference sequence). Deletions cut 4 bases from V and 8 bases from J, with 9 bases between. The CDR3 contains 12 residues.

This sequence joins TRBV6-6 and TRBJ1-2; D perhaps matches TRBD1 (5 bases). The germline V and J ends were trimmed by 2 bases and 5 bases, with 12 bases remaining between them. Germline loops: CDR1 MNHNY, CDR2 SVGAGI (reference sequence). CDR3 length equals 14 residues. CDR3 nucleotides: TGTGCCAGCAGTTACCCGGGGGGTGGGTATGGCTACACCTTC. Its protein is CASSYPGGGYGYTF.

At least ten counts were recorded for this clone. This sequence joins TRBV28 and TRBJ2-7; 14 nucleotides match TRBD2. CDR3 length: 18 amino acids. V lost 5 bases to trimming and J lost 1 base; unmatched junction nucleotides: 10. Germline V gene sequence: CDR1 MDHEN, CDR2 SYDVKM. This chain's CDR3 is CASSPPGLAGASSYEQYF. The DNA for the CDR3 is TGTGCCAGCAGTCCTCCGGGACTAGCGGGGGCCAGTTCCTACGAGCAGTACTTC. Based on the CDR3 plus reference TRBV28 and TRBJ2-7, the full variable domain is DVKVTQSSRYLVKRTGEKVFLECVQDMDHENMFWYRQDPGLGLRLIYFSYDVKMKEKGDIPEGYSVSREKKERFSLILESASTNQTSMYLCASSPPGLAGASSYEQYFGPGTRLTVT.